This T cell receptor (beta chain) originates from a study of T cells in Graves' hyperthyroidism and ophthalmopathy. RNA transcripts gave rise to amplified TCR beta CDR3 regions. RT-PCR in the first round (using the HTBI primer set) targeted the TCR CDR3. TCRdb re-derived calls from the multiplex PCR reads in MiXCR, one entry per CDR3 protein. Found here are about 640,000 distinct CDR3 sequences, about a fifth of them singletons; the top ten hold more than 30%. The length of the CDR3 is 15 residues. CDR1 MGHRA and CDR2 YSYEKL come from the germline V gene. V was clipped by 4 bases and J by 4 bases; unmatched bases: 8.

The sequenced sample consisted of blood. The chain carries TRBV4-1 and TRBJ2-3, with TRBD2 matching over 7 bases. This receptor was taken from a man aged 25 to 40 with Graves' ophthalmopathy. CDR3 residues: CASSLTAGESDTQYF. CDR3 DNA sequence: TGCGCCAGCAGCCTAACCGCGGGAGAGTCAGATACGCAGTATTTT.